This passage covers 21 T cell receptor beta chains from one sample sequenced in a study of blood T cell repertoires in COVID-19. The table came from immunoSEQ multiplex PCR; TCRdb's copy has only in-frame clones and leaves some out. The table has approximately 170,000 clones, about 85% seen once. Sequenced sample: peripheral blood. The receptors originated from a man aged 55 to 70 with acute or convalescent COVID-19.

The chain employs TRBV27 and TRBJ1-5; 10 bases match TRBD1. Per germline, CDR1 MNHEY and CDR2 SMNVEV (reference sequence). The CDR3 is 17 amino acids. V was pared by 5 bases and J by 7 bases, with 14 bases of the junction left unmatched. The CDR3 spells CASSPRTGGVMWQPQHF. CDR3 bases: TGTGCCAGCAGTCCCCGGACAGGGGGAGTGATGTGGCAGCCCCAGCATTTT.

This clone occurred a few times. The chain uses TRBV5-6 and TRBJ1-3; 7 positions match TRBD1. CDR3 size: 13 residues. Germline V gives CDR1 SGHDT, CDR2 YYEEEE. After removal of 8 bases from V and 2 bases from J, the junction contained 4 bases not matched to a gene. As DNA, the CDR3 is TGTGCCAGTACCGACAGGGCTGGAAACACCATATATTTT. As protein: CASTDRAGNTIYF. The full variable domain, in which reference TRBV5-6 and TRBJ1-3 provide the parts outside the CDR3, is DAGVTQSPTHLIKTRGQQVTLRCSPKSGHDTVSWYQQALGQGPQFIFQYYEEEERQRGNFPDRFSGHQFPNYSSELNVNALLLGDSALYLCASTDRAGNTIYFGEGSWLTVV.

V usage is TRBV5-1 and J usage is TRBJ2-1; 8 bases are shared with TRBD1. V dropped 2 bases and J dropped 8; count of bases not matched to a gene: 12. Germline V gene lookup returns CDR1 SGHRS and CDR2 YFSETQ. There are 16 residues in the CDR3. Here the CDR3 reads CASSLEFGQGSDEQFF. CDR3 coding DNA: TGCGCCAGCAGCTTAGAATTTGGACAGGGTTCGGATGAGCAGTTCTTC.

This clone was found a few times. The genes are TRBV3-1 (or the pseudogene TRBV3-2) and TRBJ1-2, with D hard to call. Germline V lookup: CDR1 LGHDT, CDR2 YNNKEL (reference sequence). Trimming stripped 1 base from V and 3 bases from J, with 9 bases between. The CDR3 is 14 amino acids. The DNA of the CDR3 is TGTGCCAGCAGCCAAGGAGAGGGCTACTATGGCTACACCTTC. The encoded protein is CASSQGEGYYGYTF.

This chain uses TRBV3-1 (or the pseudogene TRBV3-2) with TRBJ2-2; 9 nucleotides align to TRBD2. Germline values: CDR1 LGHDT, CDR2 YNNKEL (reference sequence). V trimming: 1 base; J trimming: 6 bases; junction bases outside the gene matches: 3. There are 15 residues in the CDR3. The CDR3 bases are TGTGCCAGCAGCCAAGGTAGCGGGGGCCCCGGGGAGCTGTTTTTT. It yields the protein CASSQGSGGPGELFF.

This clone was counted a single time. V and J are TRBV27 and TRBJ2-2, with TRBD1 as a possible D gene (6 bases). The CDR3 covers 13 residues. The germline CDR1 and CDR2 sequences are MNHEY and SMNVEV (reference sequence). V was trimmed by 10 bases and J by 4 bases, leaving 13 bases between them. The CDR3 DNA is TGTGCCACCACCCAGGGGACCACCGGGGAGCTGTTTTTT. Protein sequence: CATTQGTTGELFF.

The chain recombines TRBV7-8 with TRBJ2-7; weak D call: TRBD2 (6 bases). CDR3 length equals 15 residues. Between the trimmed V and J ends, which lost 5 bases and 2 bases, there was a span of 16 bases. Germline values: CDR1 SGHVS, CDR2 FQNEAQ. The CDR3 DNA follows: TGTGCCAGCAGCCCGATACCGGGGGTTCCCTACGAGCAGTACGTC. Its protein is CASSPIPGVPYEQYV.

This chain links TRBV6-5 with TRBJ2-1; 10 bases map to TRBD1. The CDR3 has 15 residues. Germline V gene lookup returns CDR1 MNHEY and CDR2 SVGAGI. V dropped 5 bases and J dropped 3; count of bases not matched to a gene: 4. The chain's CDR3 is CASSPRDRGYNEQFF. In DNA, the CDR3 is TGTGCCAGCAGTCCCCGGGACAGGGGCTACAATGAGCAGTTCTTC.

CDR3 coding DNA: TGCGCCAGCAGCTGGGGCTTACAGGGGGACTCTGGAAACACCATATATTTT. Its translation is CASSWGLQGDSGNTIYF. V and J are TRBV5-1 and TRBJ1-3, with 8 bases identical to TRBD1. CDR1 is SGHRS, CDR2 YFSETQ, per germline. V was clipped by 3 bases and J by 0 bases; unmatched bases: 8. This CDR3 region has 17 residues.

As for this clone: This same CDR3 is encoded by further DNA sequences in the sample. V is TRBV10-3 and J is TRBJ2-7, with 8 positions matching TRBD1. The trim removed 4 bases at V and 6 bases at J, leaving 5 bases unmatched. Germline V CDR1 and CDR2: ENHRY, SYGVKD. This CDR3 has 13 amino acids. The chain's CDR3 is CAISVGQGAEQYF. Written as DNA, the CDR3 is TGTGCCATCAGTGTTGGACAGGGAGCCGAGCAGTACTTC.

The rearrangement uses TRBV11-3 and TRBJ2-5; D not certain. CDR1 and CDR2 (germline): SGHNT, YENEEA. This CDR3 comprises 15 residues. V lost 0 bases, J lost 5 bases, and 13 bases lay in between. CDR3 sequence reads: CASSLDGSQRETQYF. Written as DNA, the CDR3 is TGTGCCAGCAGCTTAGATGGGTCCCAGAGGGAGACCCAGTACTTC.

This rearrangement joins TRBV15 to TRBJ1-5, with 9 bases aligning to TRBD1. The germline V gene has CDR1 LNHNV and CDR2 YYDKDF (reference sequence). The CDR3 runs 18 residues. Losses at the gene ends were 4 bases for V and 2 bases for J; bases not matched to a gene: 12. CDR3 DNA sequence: TGTGCCACCAGCACTCCATACGACAGGGGGATTCGCAATCAGCCCCAGCATTTT. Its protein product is CATSTPYDRGIRNQPQHF.

DNA for the CDR3: TGCAGCGAAAATTGGGGCGGGGGCGCCTACGAGCAGTACTTC. Its protein is CSENWGGGAYEQYF. This sequence joins TRBV29-1 and TRBJ2-7, with D perhaps matching TRBD2 (7 bases). Trimming took off 7 bases at V and 2 bases at J, with 18 bases between the two ends. Germline-derived CDR1 and CDR2 are SQVTM and ANQGSEA. The CDR3 has 14 residues.

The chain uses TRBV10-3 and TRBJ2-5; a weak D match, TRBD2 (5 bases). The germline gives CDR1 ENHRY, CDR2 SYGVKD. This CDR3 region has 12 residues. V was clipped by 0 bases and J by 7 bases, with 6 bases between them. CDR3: CAISESGRTQYF. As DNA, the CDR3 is TGTGCCATCAGTGAGTCGGGGAGGACCCAGTACTTC.

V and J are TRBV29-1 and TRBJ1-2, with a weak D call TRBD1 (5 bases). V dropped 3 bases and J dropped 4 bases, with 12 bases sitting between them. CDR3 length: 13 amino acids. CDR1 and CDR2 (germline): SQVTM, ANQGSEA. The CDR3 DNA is TGCAGCGTTGAGGGGGGGATGGGCTATGGCTACACCTTC. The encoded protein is CSVEGGMGYGYTF.

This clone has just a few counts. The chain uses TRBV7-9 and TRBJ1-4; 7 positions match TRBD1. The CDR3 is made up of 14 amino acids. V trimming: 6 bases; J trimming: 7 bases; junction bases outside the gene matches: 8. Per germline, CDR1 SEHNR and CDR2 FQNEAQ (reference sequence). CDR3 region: CASRAGGISEKLFF. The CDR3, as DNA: TGTGCCAGCAGAGCAGGGGGTATCTCTGAAAAACTGTTTTTT.

CDR3 DNA sequence: TGTGCCAGCAGCCTCATCGACAGGGGACGAGAAAAACTGTTTTTT. It translates to CASSLIDRGREKLFF. This chain joins TRBV7-9 and TRBJ1-4, with 8 bases fitting TRBD1. Unmatched junction bases numbered 10, after V lost 5 bases and J lost 8 bases. The CDR3 extends over 15 amino acids. The germline V gene encodes CDR1 SEHNR and CDR2 FQNEAQ (reference sequence).

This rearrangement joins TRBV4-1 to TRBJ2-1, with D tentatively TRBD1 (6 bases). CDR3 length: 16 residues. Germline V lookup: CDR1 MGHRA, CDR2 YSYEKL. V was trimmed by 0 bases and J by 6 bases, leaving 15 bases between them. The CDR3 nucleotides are TGCGCCAGCAGCCAAGATCCCGGGGTCAGGGGCAATGAGCAGTTCTTC. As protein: CASSQDPGVRGNEQFF.

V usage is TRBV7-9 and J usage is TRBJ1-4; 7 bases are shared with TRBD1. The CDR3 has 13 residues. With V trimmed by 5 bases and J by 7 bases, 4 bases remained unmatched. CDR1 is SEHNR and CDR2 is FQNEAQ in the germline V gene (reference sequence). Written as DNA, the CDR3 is TGTGCCAGCAGCGGTAACAGGGGTGAAAAACTGTTTTTT. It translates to CASSGNRGEKLFF.

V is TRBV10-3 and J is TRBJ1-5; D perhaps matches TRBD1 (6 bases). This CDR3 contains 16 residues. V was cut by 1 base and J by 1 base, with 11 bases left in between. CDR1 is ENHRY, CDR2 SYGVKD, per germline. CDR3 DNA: TGTGCCATCAGTGAGTATGGGCAGGGGAGCAATCAGCCCCAGCATTTT. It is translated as CAISEYGQGSNQPQHF.

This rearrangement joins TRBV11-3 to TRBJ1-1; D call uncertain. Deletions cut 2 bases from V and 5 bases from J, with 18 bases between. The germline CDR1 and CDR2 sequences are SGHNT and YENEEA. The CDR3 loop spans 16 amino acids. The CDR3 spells CASSLTVGQAKTEAFF. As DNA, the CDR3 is TGTGCCAGCAGCTTAACCGTTGGGCAGGCGAAAACTGAAGCTTTCTTT.